This entry is about one T cell receptor (beta chain). Its antigen is undetermined. The sample belongs to a study of response to subunit inactivated influenza vaccine. Study-wide results and caveats: Authors suggested seasonal influenza vaccinations each recruit few new T cells.

Using its own MiXCR run on the RT-PCR reads, TCRdb lists one record per CDR3 protein. The sample has under 800,000 distinct CDR3 sequences, about 15% seen once. From germline, CDR1 is SGHRS and CDR2 YFSETQ. The CDR3 sequence is 15 residues long. V lost 4 bases to trimming and J lost 3 bases, with 16 bases between them. This TCR came from a man between 45 and 60 years old who received an inactivated influenza vaccine. This chain connects TRBV5-1 to TRBJ1-2; D gene ambiguous. The specimen was PBMCs from blood, collected approximately 15 days before vaccination. The CDR3 protein is CASSPRPGGDYGYTF. The CDR3 region has the DNA TGCGCCAGCAGCCCGCGACCAGGTGGTGACTATGGCTACACCTTC.